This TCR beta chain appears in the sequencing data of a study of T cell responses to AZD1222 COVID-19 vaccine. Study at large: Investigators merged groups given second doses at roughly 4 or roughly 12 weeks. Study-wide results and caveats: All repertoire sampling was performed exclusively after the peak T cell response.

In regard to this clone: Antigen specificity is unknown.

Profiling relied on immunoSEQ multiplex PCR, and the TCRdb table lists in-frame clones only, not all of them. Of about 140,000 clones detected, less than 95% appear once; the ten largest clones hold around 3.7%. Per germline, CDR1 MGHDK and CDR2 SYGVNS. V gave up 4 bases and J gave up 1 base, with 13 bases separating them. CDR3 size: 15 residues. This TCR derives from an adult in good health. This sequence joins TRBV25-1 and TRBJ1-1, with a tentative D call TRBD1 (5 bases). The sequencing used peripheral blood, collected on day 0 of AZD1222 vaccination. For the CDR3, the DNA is TGTGCCAGCAGTGTGCAGGGCCGGCGGAACACTGAAGCTTTCTTT. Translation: CASSVQGRRNTEAFF.